The 23 T cell receptor beta chains given below trace back to one sample, sequenced in a study of blood T cell repertoires in COVID-19. Using immunoSEQ multiplex PCR, the repertoire was profiled, and TCRdb retains in-frame clones only, with some absent. This sample has about 200,000 clones, with 89% found just once. Sequenced input: peripheral blood. These receptors were obtained from a woman aged 40 to 50 with acute or convalescent COVID-19.

The chain links TRBV3-1 (or the pseudogene TRBV3-2) to TRBJ1-2, with 7 bases that match TRBD1. This CDR3 region has 15 residues. Germline CDR1 and CDR2: LGHDT and YNNKEL (reference sequence). Trimming at V came to 1 base and at J to 2 bases, leaving 4 bases not matched to a gene. CDR3 nucleotides: TGTGCCAGCAGCCAAGCCCCAGGGGGAAACTATGGCTACACCTTC. Translating gives CASSQAPGGNYGYTF.

The V and J genes are TRBV2 and TRBJ2-4; D uncertain. CDR1 and CDR2 from the germline V gene are SNHLY and FYNNEI. Deletions cut 8 bases from V and 2 bases from J, with 10 bases between. The CDR3 spans 13 residues. CDR3 sequence (DNA): TGTGCCAGCCTTCTAACTACCAAAAACATTCAGTACTTC. Protein: CASLLTTKNIQYF.

The chain combines TRBV27 with TRBJ1-5; 8 nucleotides align to TRBD1. Germline V gives CDR1 MNHEY, CDR2 SMNVEV (reference sequence). The CDR3 extends over 15 amino acids. Trimming took 6 bases from V and 1 from J; bases not matched to a gene: 5. The chain's CDR3 is CASRDRQGSNQPQHF. CDR3 DNA: TGTGCCAGCAGAGATAGACAGGGGAGCAATCAGCCCCAGCATTTT.

This clone was seen once. The rearrangement uses TRBV7-2 and TRBJ2-1, with D perhaps matching TRBD1 (5 bases). The CDR3 is made up of 14 amino acids. The V end was cut by 1 base, the J end by 8 bases, with 12 bases between. In germline, CDR1 is SGHTA, CDR2 FQGNSA. The CDR3, as DNA: TGTGCCAGCAGCTTAGGGTCAGGGCAATATGAGCAGTTCTTC. It encodes CASSLGSGQYEQFF.

The chain links TRBV2 to TRBJ2-4, with D tentatively TRBD1 (6 bases). The CDR3 consists of 15 residues. Trimming stripped 1 base from V and 3 bases from J, with 10 bases between. CDR1 and CDR2 from the germline V gene are SNHLY and FYNNEI. The CDR3 here is CASSEVTGSKNIQYF. CDR3 sequence (DNA): TGTGCCAGCAGTGAAGTTACAGGGAGCAAAAACATTCAGTACTTC.

The chain has TRBV5-1 and TRBJ2-5; 7 nucleotides match TRBD1. Germline V gene data show CDR1 as SGHRS and CDR2 as YFSETQ. V gave up 1 base and J gave up 0 bases; unmatched junction bases: 9. CDR3 length: 17 residues. Here the CDR3 DNA reads TGCGCCAGCAGCTTGTCCCAGGGACAGCCTAACCAAGAGACCCAGTACTTC. Translating gives CASSLSQGQPNQETQYF.

The chain employs TRBV30 and TRBJ2-3, with 8 bases identical to TRBD1. The CDR3 is 15 amino acids. CDR1 GTSNPN and CDR2 SVGIG come from the germline V gene (reference sequence). V lost 1 base to trimming and J lost 2 bases; unmatched junction nucleotides: 5. CDR3 residues: CAWSGDRPFTDTQYF. The CDR3 region has the DNA TGTGCCTGGAGTGGGGACAGGCCATTCACAGATACGCAGTATTTT.

The rearrangement uses TRBV19 and TRBJ2-3; the match to TRBD2 covers 8 bases. V lost 6 bases and J lost 6; bases outside the gene matches: 17. The germline gives CDR1 LNHDA, CDR2 SQIVND (reference sequence). The CDR3 totals 17 residues. The CDR3 loop is CASRPSMIRTSSDTQYF. DNA of the CDR3: TGTGCCAGTAGACCCAGTATGATTCGGACTAGCAGCGATACGCAGTATTTT.

This chain joins TRBV6-1 and TRBJ2-6; no reliable D call. V was trimmed by 2 bases and J by 1 base, leaving 15 bases between them. Germline-derived CDR1 and CDR2 are MNHNS and SASEGT. This CDR3 spans 18 amino acids. The CDR3 DNA follows: TGTGCCAGCAGTGAATTCCGGTCTAGAACATCTGGGGCCAACGTCCTGACTTTC. This encodes CASSEFRSRTSGANVLTF.

This sequence joins TRBV24-1 and TRBJ2-1; D perhaps matches TRBD2 (5 bases). The CDR3 covers 12 residues. The ends were cut back, 7 bases at V and 8 bases at J, with 11 bases in the middle. Per the germline V gene, CDR1 is KGHDR and CDR2 is SFDVKD. CDR3 nucleotide sequence: TGTGCCACCAGCCTCTACGGGGATGAGCAGTTCTTC. Translated: CATSLYGDEQFF.

The rearrangement joins TRBV19 to TRBJ1-2; 10 bases line up with TRBD1. Germline CDR1 reads LNHDA; CDR2 reads SQIVND (reference sequence). The V gene end was trimmed by 7 bases and the J gene end by 4 bases; junction bases not matched to a gene: 9. The CDR3 extends over 15 amino acids. The CDR3 DNA follows: TGTGCCAGTACCGACGGGACAGGGGCGGCCTATGGCTACACCTTC. This translates into CASTDGTGAAYGYTF.

This clone was detected only once. The chain is built from TRBV19 and TRBJ2-3; D remains ambiguous. Germline CDR1 reads LNHDA; CDR2 reads SQIVND (reference sequence). This CDR3 contains 15 residues. Trimming shortened V by 3 bases and J by 2 bases, and 12 bases separated the two germline ends. The CDR3 region is CASSMSGLSTDTQYF. CDR3 coding DNA: TGTGCCAGTAGTATGTCCGGGTTATCCACAGATACGCAGTATTTT.

This chain uses TRBV18 with TRBJ1-5, with 10 bases matching TRBD1. The CDR3 is 17 amino acids. The germline gives CDR1 KGHSH, CDR2 LQKENI. Trimming at V came to 0 bases and at J to 2 bases, leaving 4 bases not matched to a gene. CDR3 region: CASSPPGTGAGNQPQHF. CDR3 sequence (DNA): TGTGCCAGCTCACCACCGGGGACAGGGGCGGGCAATCAGCCCCAGCATTTT.

The genes are TRBV11-2 and TRBJ1-1, with D unresolved. Germline V gene lookup returns CDR1 SGHAT and CDR2 FQNNGV. V was clipped by 1 base and J by 5 bases, with 8 bases between them. The CDR3 extends over 13 amino acids. The CDR3 here is CASSLVPGTEAFF. For the CDR3, the DNA is TGTGCCAGCAGCTTAGTGCCGGGGACTGAAGCTTTCTTT.

The chain employs TRBV6-5 and TRBJ2-7, with TRBD2 identical over 13 bases. With 10 bases clipped from V and 0 bases from J, the junction kept 6 bases outside the gene matches. This CDR3 has 15 amino acids. Germline V gene data show CDR1 as MNHEY and CDR2 as SVGAGI. CDR3 in amino acids: CATSLAGGLSYEQYV. The CDR3 coding sequence is TGTGCCACGTCACTAGCGGGGGGGCTCTCCTACGAGCAGTACGTC.

This clone was recorded once. The rearrangement links TRBV30 to TRBJ2-2, with D maybe TRBD2 (6 bases). Trimming pared 5 bases from V and 5 bases from J, leaving 9 bases between. The germline gives CDR1 GTSNPN, CDR2 SVGIG (reference sequence). The CDR3 spans 12 residues. This CDR3 reads CAWHGGTGELFF. DNA of the CDR3: TGTGCCTGGCATGGGGGGACCGGGGAGCTGTTTTTT.

The V and J genes are TRBV24-1 and TRBJ2-3; TRBD2 aligns across 13 bases. CDR1 and CDR2 from the germline V gene are KGHDR and SFDVKD. This CDR3 is built from 16 residues. After removal of 9 bases from V and 0 bases from J, the junction contained 5 bases not matched to a gene. This chain's CDR3 is CATGTSGAASTDTQYF. CDR3 coding DNA: TGTGCCACCGGGACTAGCGGGGCCGCTAGCACAGATACGCAGTATTTT.

The V and J genes are TRBV7-9 and TRBJ1-2; tentatively, D is TRBD1 (5 bases). The length of the CDR3 is 14 residues. Trimming stripped 5 bases from V and 12 bases from J, with 22 bases between. Germline V gene data show CDR1 as SEHNR and CDR2 as FQNEAQ (reference sequence). This CDR3 is CASSGESAFRGDTF. CDR3 coding DNA: TGTGCCAGCAGCGGGGAGAGCGCCTTCCGGGGGGACACCTTC.

This chain links TRBV10-3 with TRBJ1-5; a weak D match, TRBD1 (6 bases). Looked up from germline, CDR1 is ENHRY and CDR2 is SYGVKD. There are 16 residues in the CDR3. Trimming removed 6 bases at V and 4 bases at J, with 19 bases between. The CDR3 DNA sequence: TGTGCCATCAGCGACGCCGGGACAAATTTAAATCAGCCCCAGCATTTT. Amino acids: CAISDAGTNLNQPQHF.

The V gene is TRBV7-8, the J gene TRBJ2-3; possibly TRBD2 for D (6 bases). CDR1 is SGHVS and CDR2 is FQNEAQ in the germline V gene. The CDR3 has 13 residues. The V end was cut by 6 bases, the J end by 3 bases, with 10 bases between. In nucleotides, the CDR3 is TGTGCCAGCAGATCGCGGGGAACAGATACGCAGTATTTT. Translation: CASRSRGTDTQYF.

This sequence joins TRBV2 and TRBJ1-6; the D is unclear. The CDR3 has 14 residues. Germline CDR1 SNHLY, CDR2 FYNNEI. V was clipped by 3 bases and J by 5 bases, with 8 bases between them. In nucleotides, the CDR3 is TGTGCCAGCAGTGATGGCCCGAATAATTCACCCCTCCACTTT. It yields the protein CASSDGPNNSPLHF.

This chain links TRBV3-1 (or the pseudogene TRBV3-2) with TRBJ1-2, with a possible D match to TRBD1 (5 bases). The V gene lost 2 bases and the J gene lost 1 base, with 11 bases spanning the gap. CDR3 length: 15 amino acids. Germline V gene sequence: CDR1 LGHDT, CDR2 YNNKEL (reference sequence). For the CDR3, the DNA is TGTGCCAGCAGCCAACTACAGGACGTTAACTATGGCTACACCTTC. This translates into CASSQLQDVNYGYTF.

The chain carries TRBV6-5 and TRBJ1-5, with TRBD1 matching 9 bases. Germline CDR1 reads MNHEY; CDR2 reads SVGAGI. The length of the CDR3 is 13 residues. The CDR3 DNA is TGTGTCACACAGGGGGCGCGTAATCAGCCCCAGCATTTT. Amino acid sequence: CVTQGARNQPQHF.